This T cell receptor beta chain originates from a study of blood T cell repertoires in COVID-19. As for the study in general: Acute and convalescent COVID-19 specimens originated in the United States, Italy and Spain. Sample material is recorded as cDNA or gDNA derived from T cells, B-cell-depleted T cells, or PBMCs.

Per the original data handling: Amplification of reference gene primers was used by the study to estimate nucleated cell counts. Sequencing was performed with immunoSEQ multiplex PCR; in TCRdb, only in-frame clones are kept and a portion is missing. Clonal size and the V and J genes are those of that table, whereas D and trimming came from the DNA. This sample carries 150,000 to 200,000 clones, around 83% of them seen once, and the ten largest clones take 2.9%. Trimming stripped 2 bases from V and 2 bases from J, with 12 bases between. Germline V gene lookup returns CDR1 ENHRY and CDR2 SYGVKD. CDR3 size: 16 residues.

The V call is TRBV10-3, the J call TRBJ2-2, with TRBD1 as a possible D gene (5 bases). The sequence was obtained from a woman between 25 and 40 years old with active or convalescent COVID-19. The sequencing input was peripheral blood. CDR3 coding DNA: TGTGCCATCAGTGAGCATTACCAGGGAAACACCGGGGAGCTGTTTTTT. Its protein is CAISEHYQGNTGELFF.